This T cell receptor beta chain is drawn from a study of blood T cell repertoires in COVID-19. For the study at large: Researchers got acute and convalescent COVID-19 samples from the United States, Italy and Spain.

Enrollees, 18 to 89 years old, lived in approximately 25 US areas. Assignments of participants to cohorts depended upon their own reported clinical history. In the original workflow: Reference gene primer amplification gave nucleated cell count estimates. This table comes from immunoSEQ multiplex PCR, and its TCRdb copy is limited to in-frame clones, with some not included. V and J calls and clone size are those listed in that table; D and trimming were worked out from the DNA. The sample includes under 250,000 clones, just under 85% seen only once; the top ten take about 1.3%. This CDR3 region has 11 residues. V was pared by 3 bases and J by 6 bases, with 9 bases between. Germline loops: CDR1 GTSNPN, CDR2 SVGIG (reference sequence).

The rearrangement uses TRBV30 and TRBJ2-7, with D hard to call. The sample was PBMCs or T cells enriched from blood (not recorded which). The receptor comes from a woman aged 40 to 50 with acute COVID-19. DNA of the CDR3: TGTGCCTGGAGCCAACTTCTCGAGCAGTACTTC. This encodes CAWSQLLEQYF.